Listed below are T cell receptor beta chains from one sample, sequenced in a study of OX40 agonist ivuxolimab in advanced cancers. Measured with immunoSEQ multiplex PCR; TCRdb has only the in-frame clones, and not every one. Altogether tens of thousands of clones are present, roughly nine tenths being singletons, with the ten largest covering around 19%. Sequencing was performed on CD4+ or CD8+ T cells sorted from blood, taken in a trial of the OX40 agonist ivuxolimab. The receptors were sampled from an adult with an advanced solid tumor such as melanoma, head and neck, liver or kidney cancer. Each CDR3 is given with its conserved first and last residue. Fields, in order: D gene, V gene, J gene, clone size, CDR3 protein, CDR3 DNA. D genes are given only for firm matches. Expanded clones get a size class; other rows say once, few or many, or leave the size out.

.,TRBV5-8,TRBJ2-7,.,CASTGTYEQYF,TGTGCCAGCACAGGGACCTACGAGCAGTACTTC
.,TRBV28,TRBJ1-2,.,CASKEGYGYTF,TGTGCCAGCAAAGAGGGTTATGGCTACACCTTC
TRBD1,TRBV5-1,TRBJ1-1,once,CASSLGGQGRTEAFF,TGCGCCAGCAGCTTGGGGGGACAGGGAAGAACTGAAGCTTTCTTT
.,TRBV5-8,TRBJ2-5,.,CASSLGRAQETQYF,TGTGCCAGCAGCTTGGGGCGGGCCCAAGAGACCCAGTACTTC
.,TRBV27,TRBJ1-5,.,CASSLSAHNQPQHF,TGTGCCAGCAGTTTATCGGCCCACAATCAGCCCCAGCATTTT
.,TRBV7-2,TRBJ1-1,.,CASSLGVGDEAFF,TGTGCCAGCAGCTTAGGGGTAGGGGATGAAGCTTTCTTT
TRBD2,TRBV9,TRBJ2-7,.,CASSRDGGGAFEQYF,TGTGCCAGCAGCAGAGATGGCGGGGGGGCTTTCGAGCAGTACTTC
.,TRBV2,TRBJ2-7,.,CASSEVGWYDEQYF,TGTGCCAGCAGTGAGGTGGGGTGGTACGACGAGCAGTACTTC
TRBD1,TRBV6-1,TRBJ2-5,.,CASSSWTGGDETQYF,TGTGCCAGCAGTTCCTGGACAGGGGGCGACGAGACCCAGTACTTC
TRBD1,TRBV7-2,TRBJ2-7,once,CASSPGQGEGLSSYEQYF,TGTGCCAGCAGCCCCGGACAGGGTGAGGGGCTAAGCTCCTACGAGCAGTACTTC
.,TRBV30,TRBJ1-3,.,CAWSRGPGNTIYF,TGTGCCTGGAGTCGGGGTCCTGGAAACACCATATATTTT
TRBD1,TRBV6-1,TRBJ1-1,.,CASSDPAGQGLEAFF,TGTGCCAGCAGTGACCCCGCGGGACAGGGGCTTGAAGCTTTCTTT
.,TRBV14,TRBJ2-5,.,CASPDAGGPETQYF,TGTGCCAGTCCAGATGCAGGGGGGCCGGAGACCCAGTACTTC
.,TRBV7-6,TRBJ2-1,.,CASSSGQYNEQFF,TGTGCCAGCAGCTCCGGACAGTACAATGAGCAGTTCTTC
TRBD2,TRBV15,TRBJ2-7,.,CATSSPGGGGASYEQYF,TGTGCCACCAGCAGTCCGGGGGGCGGGGGGGCTAGCTACGAGCAGTACTTC
TRBD1,TRBV10-1,TRBJ2-1,.,CASRPTLGTGEQFF,TGCGCCAGCAGACCTACTCTAGGGACAGGGGAGCAGTTCTTC
.,TRBV6-5,TRBJ2-3,.,CASSFSGTDTQYF,TGTGCCAGCAGTTTTAGCGGCACAGATACGCAGTATTTT
TRBD1,TRBV27,TRBJ2-7,.,CASSPAGTGSYEQYF,TGTGCCAGCAGTCCGGCCGGGACAGGGAGCTACGAGCAGTACTTC
TRBD1,TRBV5-5,TRBJ2-7,.,CASSLDRVWEQYF,TGTGCCAGCAGCTTAGACAGGGTATGGGAGCAGTACTTC
.,TRBV6-5,TRBJ2-1,.,CASSYSKAYNEQFF,TGTGCCAGCAGTTACTCGAAGGCGTACAATGAGCAGTTCTTC
TRBD2,TRBV5-1,TRBJ2-3,.,CASSSISAGDSTDTQYF,TGCGCCAGCAGCTCAATTAGCGCGGGAGATAGCACAGATACGCAGTATTTT
TRBD1,TRBV19,TRBJ2-1,.,CASSIDRGTGIYNEQFF,TGTGCCAGTAGTATAGATCGGGGGACAGGGATTTACAATGAGCAGTTCTTC
TRBD1,TRBV7-9,TRBJ2-1,.,CATLPGQSYNEQFF,TGTGCCACCCTACCGGGACAGTCGTACAATGAGCAGTTCTTC
.,TRBV23-1,TRBJ1-1,.,CASSPLGDGNTEAFF,TGCGCCAGCAGTCCCCTCGGAGACGGGAACACTGAAGCTTTCTTT
.,TRBV6-5,TRBJ2-1,.,CASSSPPGDPYNEQFF,TGTGCCAGCAGTTCCCCCCCGGGGGATCCCTACAATGAGCAGTTCTTC
.,TRBV14,TRBJ2-7,once,CASSQESRAYEQYF,TGTGCCAGCAGCCAAGAGTCCAGGGCCTACGAGCAGTACTTC
.,TRBV6-5,TRBJ2-1,.,CASSQTEVNEQFF,TGTGCCAGCAGCCAGACCGAGGTGAATGAGCAGTTCTTC
TRBD1,TRBV5-1,TRBJ1-1,.,CASSAQGTNTEAFF,TGCGCCAGCAGCGCACAGGGGACGAACACTGAAGCTTTCTTT
TRBD2,TRBV7-9,TRBJ2-3,.,CASSTPGTSGPADTQYF,TGTGCCAGCAGCACCCCCGGGACTAGCGGTCCCGCAGATACGCAGTATTTT
.,TRBV6-5,TRBJ2-2,.,CASSYPNTGELFF,TGTGCCAGCAGTTACCCGAACACCGGGGAGCTGTTTTTT
.,TRBV2,TRBJ2-2,medium-sized,CASNLGHSANTGELFF,TGTGCCAGCAACCTGGGGCACAGCGCGAACACCGGGGAGCTGTTTTTT
.,TRBV5-1,TRBJ2-1,.,CASSAGDLQFF,TGCGCCAGCAGCGCAGGGGATCTACAGTTCTTC
.,TRBV6-1,TRBJ2-7,.,CASSYGEIYEQYF,TGTGCCAGCAGTTATGGTGAGATCTACGAGCAGTACTTC
.,TRBV27,TRBJ1-6,.,CASSLSSYNSPLHF,TGTGCCAGCAGTTTAAGCTCCTATAATTCACCCCTCCACTTT
.,TRBV29-1,TRBJ2-1,.,CSVEGLHYNEQFF,TGCAGCGTGGAAGGGCTACACTACAATGAGCAGTTCTTC
TRBD1,TRBV5-1,TRBJ1-4,once,CASSPTGGYEKLFF,TGCGCCAGCAGCCCGACAGGGGGATATGAAAAACTGTTTTTT
.,TRBV2,TRBJ1-2,.,CASPRASYGYTF,TGTGCCAGCCCCAGGGCTAGCTATGGCTACACCTTC
TRBD2,TRBV5-1,TRBJ2-3,.,CASSHGTSRTDTQYF,TGCGCCAGCAGCCACGGGACTAGCCGCACAGATACGCAGTATTTT
.,TRBV10-3,TRBJ1-5,.,CAISESTGRNQPQHF,TGTGCCATCAGTGAGTCGACGGGGAGAAATCAGCCCCAGCATTTT
TRBD2,TRBV27,TRBJ2-2,.,CASSPQIIGLAGGNAGELFF,TGTGCCAGCAGTCCCCAGATTATCGGACTAGCGGGGGGGAATGCCGGGGAGCTGTTTTTT
.,TRBV5-1,TRBJ1-1,.,CASTSGLPGEAFF,.
.,TRBV15,TRBJ2-1,.,CATSLLGGGPNEQFF,TGTGCCACCAGCCTATTGGGTGGGGGGCCGAATGAGCAGTTCTTC
TRBD1,TRBV10-1,TRBJ2-1,.,CASSESGDRGYNEQFF,TGCGCCAGCAGTGAGTCTGGGGACAGGGGGTACAATGAGCAGTTCTTC
.,TRBV5-1,TRBJ2-7,.,CASSLAPDGSYEQYF,TGCGCCAGCAGCTTGGCCCCAGACGGATCCTACGAGCAGTACTTC
.,TRBV5-6,TRBJ1-1,.,CASSLAGNTEAFF,TGTGCCAGCAGCTTGGCAGGGAACACTGAAGCTTTCTTT